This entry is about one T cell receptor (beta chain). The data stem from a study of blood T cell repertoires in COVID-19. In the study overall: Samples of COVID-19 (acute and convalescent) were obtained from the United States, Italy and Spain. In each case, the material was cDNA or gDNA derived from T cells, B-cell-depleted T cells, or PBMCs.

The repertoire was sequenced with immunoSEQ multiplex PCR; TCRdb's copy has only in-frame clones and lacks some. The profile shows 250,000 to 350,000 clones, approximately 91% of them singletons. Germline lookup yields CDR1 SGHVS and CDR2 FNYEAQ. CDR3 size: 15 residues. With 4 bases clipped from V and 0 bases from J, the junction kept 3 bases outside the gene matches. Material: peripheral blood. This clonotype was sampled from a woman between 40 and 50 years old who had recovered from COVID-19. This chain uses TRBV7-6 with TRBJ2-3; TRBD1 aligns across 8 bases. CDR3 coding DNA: TGTGCCAGCAGCTCGACAGGGGATAGCACAGATACGCAGTATTTT. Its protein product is CASSSTGDSTDTQYF.